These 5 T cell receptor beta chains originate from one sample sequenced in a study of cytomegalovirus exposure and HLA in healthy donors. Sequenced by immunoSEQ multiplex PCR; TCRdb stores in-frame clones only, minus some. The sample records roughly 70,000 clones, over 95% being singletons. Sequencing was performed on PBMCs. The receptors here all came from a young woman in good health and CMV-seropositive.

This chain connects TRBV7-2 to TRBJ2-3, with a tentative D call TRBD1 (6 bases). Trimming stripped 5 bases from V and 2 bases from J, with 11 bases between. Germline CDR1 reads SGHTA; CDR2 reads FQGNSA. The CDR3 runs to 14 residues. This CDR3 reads CASSPGTPTDTQYF. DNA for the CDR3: TGTGCCAGCAGCCCCGGGACACCCACAGATACGCAGTATTTT.

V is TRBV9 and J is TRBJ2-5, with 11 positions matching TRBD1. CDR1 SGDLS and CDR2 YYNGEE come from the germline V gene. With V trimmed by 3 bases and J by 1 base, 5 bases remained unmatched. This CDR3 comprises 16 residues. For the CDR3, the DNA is TGTGCCAGCAGCGCCGGGACAGGGGGTGGCCAAGAGACCCAGTACTTC. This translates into CASSAGTGGGQETQYF.

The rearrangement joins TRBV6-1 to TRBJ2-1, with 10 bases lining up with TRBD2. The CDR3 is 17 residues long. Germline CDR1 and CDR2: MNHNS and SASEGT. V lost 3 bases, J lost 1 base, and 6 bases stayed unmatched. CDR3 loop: CASSDETSGLSYNEQFF. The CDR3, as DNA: TGTGCCAGCAGTGATGAGACTAGCGGGTTATCCTACAATGAGCAGTTCTTC.

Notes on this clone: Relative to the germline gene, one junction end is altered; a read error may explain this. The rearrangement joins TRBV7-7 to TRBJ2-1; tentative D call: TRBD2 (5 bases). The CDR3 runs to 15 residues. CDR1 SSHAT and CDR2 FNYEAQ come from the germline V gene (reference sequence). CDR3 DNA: TGTGCTAGCAGCTTAGGGAGCAACCCCCACAATGAGCAGTTCTTC. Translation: CASSLGSNPHNEQFF.

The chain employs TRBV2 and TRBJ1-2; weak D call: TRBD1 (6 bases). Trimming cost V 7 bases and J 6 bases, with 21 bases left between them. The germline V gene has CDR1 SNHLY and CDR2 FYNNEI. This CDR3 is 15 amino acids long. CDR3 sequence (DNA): TGTGCCAGCACCAAATACACAGGTCAGGGGAATGGCTACACCTTC. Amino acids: CASTKYTGQGNGYTF. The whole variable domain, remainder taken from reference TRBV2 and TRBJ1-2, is EPEVTQTPSHQVTQMGQEVILRCVPISNHLYFYWYRQILGQKVEFLVSFYNNEISEKSEIFDDQFSVERPDGSNFTLKIRSTKLEDSAMYFCASTKYTGQGNGYTFGSGTRLTVV.